The entry below gives a single T cell receptor (beta chain) sequence along with its context. The data were taken from a study of blood T cell repertoires in COVID-19. Looking at the study overall: Sample material is recorded as cDNA or gDNA derived from T cells, B-cell-depleted T cells, or PBMCs.

TCRdb's table, derived via immunoSEQ multiplex PCR, lists solely in-frame clones and lacks some. The sample lists around 330,000 clones, over 85% seen once, with 2.6% in the top ten. Study members were between about 18 and 95 years old and lived in approximately 25 US regions. Cohorts were based on clinical histories the participants reported. Recovered participants had two consecutive negative NP/OP PCR tests, healthcare professional clearance, or symptom resolution. The specimen was PBMCs or T cells enriched from blood (not recorded which). The sequence came from a man aged 60 to 69 who had recovered from COVID-19.

The DNA of the CDR3 is TGTGCCAGCAGCTTAGACAGGTCTTCCTACAATGAGCAGTTCTTC. Translated, it gives CASSLDRSSYNEQFF. The chain links TRBV7-3 to TRBJ2-1, with D perhaps TRBD1 (6 bases). Germline values: CDR1 SGHTA, CDR2 FQGTGA. Trimming left V 2 bases short and J 1 base short, with 9 bases between. The CDR3 totals 15 residues. The entire variable domain, with the rest obtained from reference TRBV7-3 and TRBJ2-1, is as follows: GAGVSQTPSNKVTEKGKYVELRCDPISGHTALYWYRQSLGQGPEFLIYFQGTGAADDSGLPNDRFFAVRPEGSVSTLKIQRTERGDSAVYLCASSLDRSSYNEQFFGPGTRLTVL.